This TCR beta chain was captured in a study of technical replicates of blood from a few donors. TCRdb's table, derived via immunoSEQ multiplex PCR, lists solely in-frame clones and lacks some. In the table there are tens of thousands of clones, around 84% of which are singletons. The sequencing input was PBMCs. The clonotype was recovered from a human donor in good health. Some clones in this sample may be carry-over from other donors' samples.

CDR3 in amino acids: CASSLARESNEQFF. The CDR3 DNA reads TGTGCCAGCAGCTTAGCGCGGGAAAGTAATGAGCAGTTCTTC. The rearrangement joins TRBV7-9 to TRBJ2-1; TRBD2 might be the D (6 bases). V lost 0 bases and J lost 7, with 10 bases in between. Per the germline V gene, CDR1 is SEHNR and CDR2 is FQNEAQ (reference sequence). This CDR3 contains 14 residues.